The clone carrying this T cell receptor beta chain was observed a handful of times. Its antigen remains unidentified. Per germline, CDR1 MDHEN and CDR2 SYDVKM. Trimming removed 8 bases from V and 1 base from J, with 11 bases in between. The CDR3 covers 14 residues. Samples from alopecia areata patients were lesional scalp punch biopsies and peripheral blood. cDNA prepared by RNA extraction and subsequent reverse transcription served as the template for sequencing. The method was immunoSEQ multiplex PCR; TCRdb's version includes in-frame clones alone and lacks a portion of them. The sample has under 150,000 clones, around 50% seen once; the top ten hold about 10%. These data belong to a study of CD8+ T cells in alopecia areata. Overall study findings and caveats: Normal skin's resident alphabeta T cells are sequenced alongside lesional scalp T cells.

The sequenced sample was NKG2D-low CD8+ T cells sorted from blood. The chain has TRBV28 and TRBJ2-2, with D possibly TRBD2 on 5 matching bases. This receptor was obtained from a human donor with alopecia areata. The CDR3 loop reads CASAAVGNTGELFF. The DNA of the CDR3 is TGTGCCAGCGCAGCGGTGGGGAACACCGGGGAGCTGTTTTTT. The complete variable domain, with remaining parts taken from reference TRBV28 and TRBJ2-2, reads DVKVTQSSRYLVKRTGEKVFLECVQDMDHENMFWYRQDPGLGLRLIYFSYDVKMKEKGDIPEGYSVSREKKERFSLILESASTNQTSMYLCASAAVGNTGELFFGEGSRLTVL.